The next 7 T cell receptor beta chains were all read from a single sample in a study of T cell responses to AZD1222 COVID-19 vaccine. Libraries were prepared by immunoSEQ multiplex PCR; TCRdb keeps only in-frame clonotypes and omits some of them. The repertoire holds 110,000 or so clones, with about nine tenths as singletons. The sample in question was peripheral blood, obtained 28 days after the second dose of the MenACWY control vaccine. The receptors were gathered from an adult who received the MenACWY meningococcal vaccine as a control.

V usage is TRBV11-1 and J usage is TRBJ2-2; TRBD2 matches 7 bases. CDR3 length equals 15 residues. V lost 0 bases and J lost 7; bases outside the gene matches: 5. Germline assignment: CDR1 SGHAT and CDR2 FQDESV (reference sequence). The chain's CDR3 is CASSLAAAGVGELFF. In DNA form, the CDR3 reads TGTGCCAGCAGCTTAGCAGCGGCGGGGGTCGGGGAGCTGTTTTTT.

CDR3 amino acids: CASSQDAGTNQETQYF. The CDR3 DNA follows: TGTGCCAGCAGCCAAGACGCCGGGACTAACCAAGAGACCCAGTACTTC. This rearrangement joins TRBV14 to TRBJ2-5; 7 positions agree with TRBD2. Germline V gives CDR1 SGHDN, CDR2 FVKESK. The CDR3 consists of 16 residues. With V trimmed by 0 bases and J by 0 bases, 4 bases remained unmatched.

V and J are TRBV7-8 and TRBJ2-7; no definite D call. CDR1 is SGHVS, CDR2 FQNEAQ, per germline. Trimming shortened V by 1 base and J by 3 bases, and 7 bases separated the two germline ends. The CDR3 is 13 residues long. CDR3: CASSLVSYYEQYF. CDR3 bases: TGTGCCAGCAGCTTAGTGAGTTACTACGAGCAGTACTTC.

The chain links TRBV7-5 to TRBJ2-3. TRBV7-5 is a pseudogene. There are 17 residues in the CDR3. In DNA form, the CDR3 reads TGTGTCAGAAGCTTAGGTGGCCGGGACGACACCACAGATACGCAGTATTTT. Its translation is CVRSLGGRDDTTDTQYF.

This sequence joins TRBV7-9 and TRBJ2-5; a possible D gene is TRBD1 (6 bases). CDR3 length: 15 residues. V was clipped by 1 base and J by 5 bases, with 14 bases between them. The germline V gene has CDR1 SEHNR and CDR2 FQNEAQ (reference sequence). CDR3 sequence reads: CASSLGTGHTETQYF. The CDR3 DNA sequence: TGTGCCAGCAGCTTAGGCACAGGGCACACGGAGACCCAGTACTTC.

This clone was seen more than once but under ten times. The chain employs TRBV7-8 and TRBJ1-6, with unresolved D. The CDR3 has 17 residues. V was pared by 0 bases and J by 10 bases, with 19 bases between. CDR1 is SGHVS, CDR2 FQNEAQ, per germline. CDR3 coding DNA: TGTGCCAGCAGCTTAGCTGGTTTAGTAGGTTTAGTATCACCCCTCCACTTT. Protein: CASSLAGLVGLVSPLHF.

This chain's CDR3 is CATSDPGQGAFEQYF. CDR3 sequence (DNA): TGTGCCACCAGTGATCCCGGACAGGGGGCGTTTGAGCAGTACTTC. The chain links TRBV24-1 to TRBJ2-7; 11 nucleotides agree with TRBD1. CDR3 length equals 15 residues. V dropped 3 bases and J dropped 7; count of bases not matched to a gene: 7. Germline V gene data show CDR1 as KGHDR and CDR2 as SFDVKD.